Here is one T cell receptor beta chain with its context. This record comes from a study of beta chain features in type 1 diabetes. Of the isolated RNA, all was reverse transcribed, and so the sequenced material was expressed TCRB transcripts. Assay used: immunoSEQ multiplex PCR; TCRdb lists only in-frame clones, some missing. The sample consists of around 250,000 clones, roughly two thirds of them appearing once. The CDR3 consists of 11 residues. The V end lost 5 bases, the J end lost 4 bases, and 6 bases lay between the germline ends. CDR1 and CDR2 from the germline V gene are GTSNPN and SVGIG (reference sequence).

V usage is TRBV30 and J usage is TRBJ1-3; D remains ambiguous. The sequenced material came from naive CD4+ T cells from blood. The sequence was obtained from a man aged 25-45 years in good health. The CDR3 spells CAWWFGNTIYF. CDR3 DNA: TGTGCCTGGTGGTTCGGAAACACCATATATTTT.